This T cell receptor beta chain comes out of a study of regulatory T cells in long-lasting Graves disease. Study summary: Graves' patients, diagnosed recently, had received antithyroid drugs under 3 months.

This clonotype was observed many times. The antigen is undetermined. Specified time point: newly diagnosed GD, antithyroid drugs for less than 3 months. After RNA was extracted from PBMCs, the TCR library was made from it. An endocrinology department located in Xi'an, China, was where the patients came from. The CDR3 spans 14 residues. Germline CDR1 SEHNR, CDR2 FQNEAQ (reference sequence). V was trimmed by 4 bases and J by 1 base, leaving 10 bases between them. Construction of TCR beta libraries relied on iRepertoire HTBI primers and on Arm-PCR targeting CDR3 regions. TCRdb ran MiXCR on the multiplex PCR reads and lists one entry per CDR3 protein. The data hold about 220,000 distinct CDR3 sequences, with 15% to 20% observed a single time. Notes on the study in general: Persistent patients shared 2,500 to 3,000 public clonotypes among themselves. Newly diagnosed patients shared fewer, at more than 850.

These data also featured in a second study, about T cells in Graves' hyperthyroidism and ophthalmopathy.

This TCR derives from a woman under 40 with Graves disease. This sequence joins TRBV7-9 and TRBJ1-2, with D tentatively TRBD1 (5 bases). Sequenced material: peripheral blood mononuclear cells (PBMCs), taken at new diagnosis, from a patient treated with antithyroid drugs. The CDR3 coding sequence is TGTGCCAGCAGCTCTACAGGAGATAACTATGGCTACACCTTC. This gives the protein CASSSTGDNYGYTF.